One and the same sample provided the 25 T cell receptor beta chains below, sequenced in a study of T-cell reconstitution after alpha-beta-depleted transplantation in children. As it was prepared, the TCRbeta library received unique molecular identifiers. TCRdb recomputed calls from the PCR reads with MiXCR, one row per CDR3 protein. The table records about 610,000 distinct CDR3 sequences, about 10% of them present only once. The sequences come from PBMCs from the stem cell graft donor, collected from the stem cell graft. The receptor set was obtained from a human donor who donated a stem cell graft to a child with acute myeloid leukemia.

This clonotype has at least ten counts. V gene TRBV10-3 combines with J gene TRBJ2-3; D is ambiguous. Germline lookup yields CDR1 ENHRY and CDR2 SYGVKD. V shed 4 bases and J shed 2 bases, with 7 bases lying between them. The CDR3 contains 13 residues. The CDR3: CAISGMLTDTQYF. In DNA, the CDR3 is TGTGCCATCAGTGGTATGCTCACAGATACGCAGTATTTT.

This sequence joins TRBV7-9 and TRBJ2-5, with 9 nucleotides matching TRBD2. Germline V CDR1 and CDR2: SEHNR, FQNEAQ (reference sequence). V was clipped by 4 bases and J by 4 bases; unmatched bases: 13. The CDR3 covers 17 residues. In DNA form, the CDR3 reads TGTGCCAGCAGCTCCCTCGGTGGAGCGGGAGGTGGAGAGACCCAGTACTTC. Translation: CASSSLGGAGGGETQYF.

This clonotype showed up just a few times. The V gene is TRBV11-1, the J gene TRBJ2-2; a weak D match, TRBD1 (5 bases). The CDR3 loop spans 14 amino acids. Germline V gene lookup returns CDR1 SGHAT and CDR2 FQDESV (reference sequence). Trimming cost V 5 bases and J 2 bases, with 9 bases left between them. The CDR3 sequence is CASSRQSNTGELFF. The CDR3 nucleotides read TGTGCCAGCAGCCGACAGAGTAACACCGGGGAGCTGTTTTTT.

This clonotype was seen only a few times. The chain employs TRBV5-6 and TRBJ2-1, with 13 bases identical to TRBD2. V was clipped by 2 bases and J by 2 bases; unmatched bases: 7. This CDR3 has 18 residues. Per the germline V gene, CDR1 is SGHDT and CDR2 is YYEEEE. The CDR3 spells CASSFTSGRGLTYNEQFF. The CDR3, as DNA: TGTGCCAGCAGCTTCACTAGCGGGAGGGGTTTAACCTACAATGAGCAGTTCTTC.

The chain carries TRBV12-3 or TRBV12-4 and TRBJ2-1; D possibly corresponds to TRBD2 (6 bases). CDR3 size: 15 residues. Trimming left V 7 bases short and J 5 bases short, with 18 bases between. DNA for the CDR3: TGTGCCAGCACCATTCCGGGGCCGGGAGACAATGAGCAGTTCTTC. The encoded protein is CASTIPGPGDNEQFF.

The rearrangement joins TRBV20-1 to TRBJ2-5; D is undetermined. The V and J ends lost 0 bases and 2 bases respectively, with 25 bases between them. Germline V CDR1 and CDR2: DFQATT, SNEGSKA (reference sequence). CDR3 length equals 19 residues. As DNA, the CDR3 is TGCAGTGCTAGAGATCTGAGCGCCGTTCTTAGTCGCCCGCAAGAGACCCAGTACTTC. Translated: CSARDLSAVLSRPQETQYF.

This clonotype was counted ten times or more. V is TRBV29-1 and J is TRBJ1-2, with D perhaps matching TRBD1 (6 bases). V was pared by 4 bases and J by 4 bases, with 22 bases between. CDR1 is SQVTM, CDR2 ANQGSEA, per germline. The CDR3 contains 16 residues. This CDR3 reads CSVGGRLDLAPYGYTF. DNA of the CDR3: TGCAGCGTTGGGGGGCGGTTGGACCTTGCTCCCTATGGCTACACCTTC.

This clonotype occurred many times. The chain links TRBV28 to TRBJ2-7; D uncertain. Trimming stripped 5 bases from V and 7 bases from J, with 9 bases between. This CDR3 is built from 11 residues. The germline CDR1 and CDR2 sequences are MDHEN and SYDVKM. Here the CDR3 DNA reads TGTGCCAGCAGTCTGACTCGAGAGCAGTACTTC. Its translation: CASSLTREQYF.

The chain joins TRBV7-2 to TRBJ2-5; 10 bases fit TRBD2. V lost 6 bases to trimming and J lost 1 base; unmatched junction nucleotides: 5. The CDR3 is 15 amino acids. CDR1 is SGHTA and CDR2 is FQGNSA in the germline V gene. CDR3 loop: CASSGLAVSQETQYF. The DNA for the CDR3 is TGTGCCAGCAGTGGACTAGCGGTTTCCCAAGAGACCCAGTACTTC.

This clonotype appeared many times. This chain links TRBV5-1 with TRBJ1-1; a weak D match, TRBD1 (5 bases). Germline V gene sequence: CDR1 SGHRS, CDR2 YFSETQ. The length of the CDR3 is 17 residues. Trimming removed 2 bases at V and 2 bases at J, with 19 bases between. CDR3 in amino acids: CASSFLTQGGPNTEAFF. CDR3 nucleotides: TGCGCCAGCAGCTTCCTGACTCAGGGTGGACCCAACACTGAAGCTTTCTTT.

This clonotype turned up a few times. The chain carries TRBV11-2 and TRBJ2-1; tentative D call: TRBD2 (5 bases). With 1 base removed from V and 10 bases from J, the gap between germline ends came to 11 bases. This CDR3 is 13 amino acids long. The germline gives CDR1 SGHAT, CDR2 FQNNGV. The CDR3 DNA reads TGTGCCAGCAGCTTAGTCGTGGGAGACGAGCAGTTCTTC. Translated, it gives CASSLVVGDEQFF.

This clonotype showed up just a few times. CDR3 loop: CASSWDSRSNYGYTF. The DNA for the CDR3 is TGCGCCAGCAGCTGGGACAGCCGATCTAACTATGGCTACACCTTC. J is TRBJ1-2 and V is TRBV5-1; 7 bases match TRBD1. The CDR3 spans 15 residues. J gave up 0 bases and V 3 bases, and 5 bases lay outside the gene matches. CDR1 SGHRS and CDR2 YFSETQ come from the germline V gene.

At least ten counts were recorded for this clonotype. The chain combines TRBV15 with TRBJ2-7; D perhaps matches TRBD2 (6 bases). Germline V lookup: CDR1 LNHNV, CDR2 YYDKDF (reference sequence). Between the trimmed V and J ends, which lost 0 bases and 1 base, there was a span of 19 bases. CDR3 size: 18 residues. The CDR3 DNA follows: TGTGCCACCAGCAGAGATCCCAACTCCCGGGAGCGTTCCTACGAGCAGTACTTC. It is translated as CATSRDPNSRERSYEQYF.

This chain links TRBV15 with TRBJ2-5; TRBD2 aligns across 11 bases. Germline trimming cut 1 base from V and 2 bases from J; bases unmatched to any gene: 3. CDR1 and CDR2 from the germline V gene are LNHNV and YYDKDF (reference sequence). The CDR3 covers 16 residues. CDR3 amino acids: CATSRVIAGGQETQYF. CDR3 nucleotides: TGTGCCACCAGCAGAGTGATAGCGGGAGGGCAAGAGACCCAGTACTTC.

The CDR3 reads CASSLVSHLNTEAFF. CDR3 DNA sequence: TGCGCCAGCAGCTTGGTATCTCATTTGAACACTGAAGCTTTCTTT. The chain joins TRBV5-1 to TRBJ1-1; D call uncertain. This CDR3 spans 15 amino acids. Per the germline V gene, CDR1 is SGHRS and CDR2 is YFSETQ. The V end was cut by 0 bases, the J end by 0 bases, with 9 bases between.

This clonotype was counted a few times. J is TRBJ2-5 and V is TRBV20-1; TRBD2 aligns across 10 bases. Trimming at V came to 4 bases and at J to 1 base, leaving 3 bases not matched to a gene. The CDR3 sequence is 14 residues long. Germline CDR1 DFQATT, CDR2 SNEGSKA (reference sequence). DNA of the CDR3: TGCAGTGCTAAACTAGCGGGGCTCCAAGAGACCCAGTACTTC. Translating it yields CSAKLAGLQETQYF.

The table lists this clonotype with many counts. This chain connects TRBV28 to TRBJ2-3, with D possibly being TRBD1 (6 bases). Germline loops: CDR1 MDHEN, CDR2 SYDVKM. This CDR3 spans 14 amino acids. V lost 6 bases to trimming and J lost 6 bases, with 16 bases between them. The chain's CDR3 is CASSSGTTRDTQYF. CDR3 coding DNA: TGTGCCAGCAGCTCCGGGACAACCAGGGATACGCAGTATTTT.

The rearrangement uses TRBV15 and TRBJ2-7; 8 positions match TRBD2. Germline V gene sequence: CDR1 LNHNV, CDR2 YYDKDF (reference sequence). This CDR3 has 18 residues. The V and J ends lost 0 bases and 2 bases, in that order; junction bases with no gene match: 12. The CDR3: CATSRDGPGRGSAYEQYF. The CDR3 coding sequence is TGTGCCACCAGCAGAGATGGGCCCGGGAGGGGGAGCGCCTACGAGCAGTACTTC.

This clonotype occurred many times. This chain links TRBV6-4 with TRBJ1-2; possibly TRBD1 for D (5 bases). V was cut by 3 bases and J by 10 bases, with 15 bases left in between. The CDR3 spans 13 residues. Germline loops: CDR1 MRHNA, CDR2 SNTAGT. CDR3 loop: CASSDWGGSPYTF. The CDR3 coding sequence is TGTGCCAGCAGTGATTGGGGGGGGAGCCCCTACACCTTC.

The chain has TRBV6-1 and TRBJ2-7; a weak D match, TRBD1 (6 bases). CDR3 size: 13 residues. The germline V gene has CDR1 MNHNS and CDR2 SASEGT. Trimming left V 6 bases short and J 5 bases short, with 14 bases between. CDR3 region: CASRPPTGNEQYF. The CDR3 nucleotides are TGTGCCAGCAGACCTCCCACAGGGAACGAGCAGTACTTC.

This clonotype was detected only a few times. The chain has TRBV5-1 and TRBJ2-1, with a weak D call TRBD1 (5 bases). This CDR3 is built from 16 residues. V gave up 1 base and J gave up 8 bases, with 19 bases separating them. CDR1 is SGHRS and CDR2 is YFSETQ in the germline V gene. CDR3 DNA sequence: TGCGCCAGCAGCTTGACGGTGCTTGGGGCAAGCTATGAGCAGTTCTTC. It is translated as CASSLTVLGASYEQFF.

This clonotype has a handful of counts. This chain uses TRBV5-1 with TRBJ2-7, with TRBD2 matching over 8 bases. The V segment lost 0 bases and the J segment 6 bases; nucleotides outside the gene matches: 8. CDR1 and CDR2 (germline): SGHRS, YFSETQ. The CDR3 is 15 amino acids. For the CDR3, the DNA is TGCGCCAGCAGCTTGGTGGTAGCGGGATCGGGCGAGCAGTACTTC. Its translation is CASSLVVAGSGEQYF.

This clonotype turned up a few times. The chain joins TRBV27 to TRBJ1-1; 7 bases are shared with TRBD1. The V gene end was trimmed by 2 bases and the J gene end by 4 bases; junction bases not matched to a gene: 4. CDR1 is MNHEY and CDR2 is SMNVEV in the germline V gene (reference sequence). This CDR3 has 14 amino acids. CDR3 loop: CASSLQGGTTEAFF. DNA of the CDR3: TGTGCCAGCAGTTTACAGGGGGGCACCACTGAAGCTTTCTTT.

This clonotype appeared a few times. This chain connects TRBV5-1 to TRBJ2-5; D remains ambiguous. With 4 bases removed from V and 1 base from J, the gap between germline ends came to 14 bases. This CDR3 contains 15 residues. Germline CDR1 reads SGHRS; CDR2 reads YFSETQ. The CDR3 sequence is CASSLGEALQETQYF. CDR3 nucleotide sequence: TGCGCCAGCAGCCTAGGAGAAGCCCTCCAAGAGACCCAGTACTTC.

The rearrangement links TRBV7-9 to TRBJ1-5; 10 bases align to TRBD1. In germline, CDR1 is SEHNR, CDR2 FQNEAQ (reference sequence). V shed 5 bases, J shed 2 bases, and the junction held 6 bases outside the gene matches. This CDR3 comprises 16 residues. CDR3 in amino acids: CASSPPGQGGNQPQHF. The CDR3, as DNA: TGTGCCAGCAGCCCTCCTGGACAGGGGGGCAATCAGCCCCAGCATTTT.